This T cell receptor (beta chain) was identified in a study of cytotoxic CD8 clonotypes in ibrutinib-treated CLL. Study-level information: Patient counts were 11 relapsed/refractory, roughly 15 treatment-naive and 17 IGHV unmutated.

Library input was roughly 1.9 micrograms of DNA from cryopreserved PBMCs. About this clone itself: The target antigen is unknown.

The CDR3 extends over 14 amino acids. The trim removed 7 bases at V and 5 bases at J, leaving 7 bases unmatched. Germline V gives CDR1 MRHNA, CDR2 SNTAGT. The study's findings and limits: A rise in clonality was seen at ibrutinib response, and a fall back toward baseline was seen at progression.

Depth targeted 1 in 200,000 to 1 in 1 million T cells, averaging approximately 9.3x coverage per clonotype. Assay: immunoSEQ multiplex PCR; the TCRdb copy retains only in-frame clones and omits some. The repertoire includes approximately 320,000 clones, roughly two thirds of them detected once, and approximately 6% sits in the top ten. Source: PBMCs, taken after 36 months of ibrutinib treatment. The receptor's source is a human donor with chronic lymphocytic leukemia. The chain has TRBV6-4 and TRBJ1-1, with TRBD1 identical over 10 bases. CDR3 residues: CASKRTGGDTEAFF. The CDR3 region has the DNA TGTGCCAGCAAACGGACAGGGGGAGATACTGAAGCTTTCTTT.